Here is one T cell receptor (beta chain) with its context. Its target is unknown. The data were obtained in a study of cytomegalovirus exposure and HLA in healthy donors. Study-wide points: Across donors, presence/absence analyses took sequencing depth to be roughly uniform.

Germline lookup yields CDR1 SEHNR and CDR2 FQNEAQ (reference sequence). The V and J ends lost 6 bases and 4 bases respectively, with 10 bases between them. CDR3 length: 13 residues. PCR amplification relied on 60 Vbeta primers (plus 13 Jbeta primers). The repertoire was sequenced with immunoSEQ multiplex PCR; TCRdb's copy has only in-frame clones and lacks some. In the table there are 150,000 to 200,000 clones, about 84% of which are singletons. The sequenced sample consisted of PBMCs. The clonotype was recovered from a man aged 50-59 years in good health and CMV-seropositive. The gene calls are TRBV7-9 and TRBJ1-3; D is undetermined. CDR3 DNA: TGTGCCAGCAGGTCGTTATCCGGAAACACCATATATTTT. Translating it yields CASRSLSGNTIYF.